This TCR beta chain was recovered during a study of blood T cell repertoires in COVID-19. Across the study: Researchers got acute and convalescent COVID-19 samples from the United States, Italy and Spain. PBMCs, B-cell-depleted T cells, or T cells were the source of the cDNA or gDNA that made up the material.

The CDR3 sequence is 15 residues long. Per germline, CDR1 MNHEY and CDR2 SVGEGT. V shed 4 bases and J shed 1 base, with 11 bases lying between them. Methods used by the authors: Amplifying reference gene primers gave estimates of nucleated cell counts. The assay was immunoSEQ multiplex PCR, and TCRdb's table has in-frame clones only and misses some. V and J calls and clone size come straight from that table; D and trimming were deduced from the DNA. There are under 85,000 clones in the sample; about 89% occur only once, and over 11% lies in the top ten. This TCR derives from a man aged 70-80 years with active or convalescent COVID-19. This chain uses TRBV6-2 or TRBV6-3 with TRBJ1-5; D is unclear. Sequenced input: peripheral blood. The DNA of the CDR3 is TGTGCCAGCAGTTCGTCATTCGGGAGCAATCAGCCCCAGCATTTT. As protein: CASSSSFGSNQPQHF.